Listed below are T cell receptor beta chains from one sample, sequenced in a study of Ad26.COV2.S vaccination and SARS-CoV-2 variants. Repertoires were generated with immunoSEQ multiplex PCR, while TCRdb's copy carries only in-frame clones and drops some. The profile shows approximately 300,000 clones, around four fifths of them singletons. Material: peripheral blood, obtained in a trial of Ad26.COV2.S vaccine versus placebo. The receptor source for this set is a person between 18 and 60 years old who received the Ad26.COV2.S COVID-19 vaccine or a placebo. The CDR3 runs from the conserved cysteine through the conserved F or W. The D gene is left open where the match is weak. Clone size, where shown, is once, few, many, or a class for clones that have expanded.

TGTGCCAGCAGTATGGACAGATTCATGAACACTGAAGCTTTCTTT	CASSMDRFMNTEAFF	TRBJ1-1	-	-	TRBV27
TGCGCCAGCAGCTTGGTACGGGGCCCGAACACCGGGGAGCTGTTTTTT	CASSLVRGPNTGELFF	TRBJ2-2	-	-	TRBV5-1
TGTGCCAGCAAAAGCCTGGGAACTGAAGCTTTCTTT	CASKSLGTEAFF	TRBJ1-1	-	-	TRBV7-3
TGTGCCAGCAGCTTTATGGCCCAGCCCCAGCATTTT	CASSFMAQPQHF	TRBJ1-5	-	-	TRBV5-8
TGCGCCAGCAGCCCTATCGGCGGCTATGGCTACACCTTC	CASSPIGGYGYTF	TRBJ1-2	few	-	TRBV5-1
TGTGCCAGCAGCCAAGTCCGAGGTTTTGCCACTGAAGCTTTCTTT	CASSQVRGFATEAFF	TRBJ1-1	-	-	TRBV4-2
TGTGCCAGCTCACTTCGGACAGATTTAATGAACACTGAAGCTTTCTTT	CASSLRTDLMNTEAFF	TRBJ1-1	-	-	TRBV18
TGTGCCAGCAGTTCGACCCAACATCGCCCGGGACAGGGCTACGAGCAGTACTTC	CASSSTQHRPGQGYEQYF	TRBJ2-7	-	TRBD1	TRBV28
TGTGCCAGCAGTTTCGGGAGGACCGGGGAGCTGTTTTTT	CASSFGRTGELFF	TRBJ2-2	-	TRBD2	TRBV12-3/TRBV12-4
TGTGCCACCAGCAGACCCGGTAGGGAGACCCAGTACTTC	CATSRPGRETQYF	TRBJ2-5	-	-	TRBV15
TGCGCCAGCACCATTCCGACAGGGGGCACCGGGGAGCTGTTTTTT	CASTIPTGGTGELFF	TRBJ2-2	-	TRBD1	TRBV5-1
TGCGCCAGCAGTCCCCTAGCGGTCACAGATACGCAGTATTTT	CASSPLAVTDTQYF	TRBJ2-3	-	TRBD2	TRBV5-1
TGTGCCAGCAGCGGTTTCCCTGGGACTGAAGCTTTCTTT	CASSGFPGTEAFF	TRBJ1-1	few	-	TRBV9
TGTGCCAGCAGCTTAGACTACAGGGGGCCCGTCGAGCAGTACTTC	CASSLDYRGPVEQYF	TRBJ2-7	-	TRBD1	TRBV7-8
TGTGCCAGCAGCCCCCGCCCCCGGGAAGCTTTCTTT	CASSPRPREAFF	TRBJ1-1	-	-	TRBV5-8
TGTGCCAGCAGTCTTTCAGGGGTCTACGAGCAGTACTTC	CASSLSGVYEQYF	TRBJ2-7	-	-	TRBV6-5
TGCGCCAGCAGCCAAGGTGGGGGGTTAGAGACCCAGTACTTC	CASSQGGGLETQYF	TRBJ2-5	-	-	TRBV4-1
TGCAGCGTACAAGACAGGGGGAGAACAGATACGCAGTATTTT	CSVQDRGRTDTQYF	TRBJ2-3	-	TRBD1	TRBV29-1
TGTGCCAGCAGTTTTCAGGAATATTCCTACAATGAGCAGTTCTTC	CASSFQEYSYNEQFF	TRBJ2-1	-	-	TRBV28
TGTGCCAGCAGCTGGGGGAGAGGGAACACTGAAGCTTTCTTT	CASSWGRGNTEAFF	TRBJ1-1	-	-	TRBV11-2
TGTGCCAGCAGCTTTATAGGGTACGGCTACACCTTC	CASSFIGYGYTF	TRBJ1-2	-	-	TRBV13
TGTGCCAGCCGGTACAGGGAAGGTTCACCCCTCCACTTT	CASRYREGSPLHF	TRBJ1-6	-	-	TRBV6-6
TGTGCCAGCAAGAAGGCGGAGTATAGCAATCAGCCCCAGCATTTT	CASKKAEYSNQPQHF	TRBJ1-5	-	-	TRBV11-2
TGTGCCAGCAGTTACAGGGGTTGGGAGACCCAGTACTTC	CASSYRGWETQYF	TRBJ2-5	-	-	TRBV6-5
TGTGCCAGCAGTCCAGACAGGGCCCGGGATGAAAAACTGTTTTTT	CASSPDRARDEKLFF	TRBJ1-4	-	TRBD1	TRBV28
TGTGCCACCACGGGTGGGACAGAAAATTCACCCCTCCACTTT	CATTGGTENSPLHF	TRBJ1-6	once	TRBD1	TRBV10-3
TGTGCTAGTGGTTTTGTGGGGCCCCTAAACGAGCAGTACTTC	CASGFVGPLNEQYF	TRBJ2-7	-	-	TRBV12-5
TGCAGCGTTGGAAGGGACAGGGGAGTGTCCGAGCAGTACTTC	CSVGRDRGVSEQYF	TRBJ2-7	few	TRBD1	TRBV29-1
TGCGCCAGCAGCGCAGGGATGAACACTGAAGCTTTCTTT	CASSAGMNTEAFF	TRBJ1-1	-	-	TRBV4-1
TGTGCCACCAGCAGAAAGAGCAATCAGCCCCAGCATTTT	CATSRKSNQPQHF	TRBJ1-5	-	-	TRBV15
TGCGCCAGCAGCTTGGCCCCCATTGGCAGGTATAGCTCCTACGAGCAGTACTTC	CASSLAPIGRYSSYEQYF	TRBJ2-7	-	-	TRBV5-1
TGTGCCAGCAGCGTAGACCCTCCTGGAGGCACAGATACGCAGTATTTT	CASSVDPPGGTDTQYF	TRBJ2-3	-	-	TRBV9
TGTGCCAGCAGTGCGAACTACGAGCAGTACTTC	CASSANYEQYF	TRBJ2-7	once	-	TRBV12-3/TRBV12-4
TGTGCCAGCAGCCTTGACACACTGTACTTC	CASSLDTLYF	TRBJ2-7	-	-	TRBV28
TGTGCCAGCAGCTTAAGAAGACTAGCGGGACAAGAGACCCAGTACTTC	CASSLRRLAGQETQYF	TRBJ2-5	-	TRBD2	TRBV7-9
TGTGCCAGCAGTGAGGGAGCAGGGGGCCACACTGAAGCTTTCTTT	CASSEGAGGHTEAFF	TRBJ1-1	-	TRBD1	TRBV25-1
TGTGCCAGCAGTTTATCGGCGGGCTATAGCAATCAGCCCCAGCATTTT	CASSLSAGYSNQPQHF	TRBJ1-5	-	-	TRBV27
TGTGCCAGCAGATCAGGGGGCGCAACTGAAGCTTTCTTT	CASRSGGATEAFF	TRBJ1-1	-	TRBD1	TRBV12-3/TRBV12-4
TGTGCCAGCAGCCTAAACGCCGGGACTAGACCCAATGAGCAGTTCTTC	CASSLNAGTRPNEQFF	TRBJ2-1	-	TRBD2	TRBV7-3
TGTGCCAGCAGCTGGGGACAGGGCAACGAGCAGTACTTC	CASSWGQGNEQYF	TRBJ2-7	-	TRBD1	TRBV5-4
TGTGCCAGCAGCCCCCAGGGACAACCACAAGAGACCCAGTACTTC	CASSPQGQPQETQYF	TRBJ2-5	-	-	TRBV7-9
TGTGCCAGCAGCCCCTTAGGGGGGGGCTTTTTTTCCGGGGAGCTGTTTTTT	CASSPLGGGFFSGELFF	TRBJ2-2	-	-	TRBV14
TGCGCCAGCAGCTTTATTGGGGTCCAAGGAACCGGGGAGCTGTTTTTT	CASSFIGVQGTGELFF	TRBJ2-2	-	-	TRBV5-1
TGTGCCAGCAGCCCCAGGACAGGTAGACCTGGAAACACCATATATTTT	CASSPRTGRPGNTIYF	TRBJ1-3	-	TRBD1	TRBV14
TGTGCCAGCAGTGAACAGATAGGGCCGACCTTAGATACGCAGTATTTT	CASSEQIGPTLDTQYF	TRBJ2-3	once	-	TRBV6-1
TGTGCCAGCAGCGACGGGGAGGGACCTCGCGAGCAGTACTTC	CASSDGEGPREQYF	TRBJ2-7	-	TRBD2	TRBV28
TGTGCCAGCAGCCAAGAAGGGGGGACACCCACCTACGAGCAGTACTTC	CASSQEGGTPTYEQYF	TRBJ2-7	-	-	TRBV4-2
TGTGCCAGCAGAGCCTTAGCGGGGGGGCCAGATACGCAGTATTTT	CASRALAGGPDTQYF	TRBJ2-3	once	TRBD2	TRBV27
TGCAGCGTTGACCCGACTAGCGGATTCTCCTACAATGAGCAGTTCTTC	CSVDPTSGFSYNEQFF	TRBJ2-1	-	TRBD2	TRBV29-1
TGTGCCAGCAGCGCTCGGACTAGCGGGGACAATGAGCAGTTCTTC	CASSARTSGDNEQFF	TRBJ2-1	-	TRBD2	TRBV9
TGTGCCAGCTCAACCGAACAACCGGCTAATGAAAAACTGTTTTTT	CASSTEQPANEKLFF	TRBJ1-4	few	-	TRBV18
TGTGCCGCGGGACAGGTTGAGAGCGTCCTGACTTTC	CAAGQVESVLTF	TRBJ2-6	few	TRBD1	TRBV11-2
TGTGCCAGCAGCGGAAGGGGCAGAGCCACCGGGGAGCTGTTTTTT	CASSGRGRATGELFF	TRBJ2-2	-	-	TRBV5-8
TGCGCCAGCAGCCTCGGAACCTTTCATGAAAAACTGTTTTTT	CASSLGTFHEKLFF	TRBJ1-4	-	-	TRBV5-1
TGTGCCAGCAGCTTAGCCCTTCTCCCAGAGACCCAGTACTTC	CASSLALLPETQYF	TRBJ2-5	-	-	TRBV7-9
TGTGCCAGCAGGGAGGGCGGGTATAATTCACCCCTCCACTTT	CASREGGYNSPLHF	TRBJ1-6	-	-	TRBV6-5
TGCGCCAGCAGCACCGGGACGGAAGGTGAAAAACTGTTTTTT	CASSTGTEGEKLFF	TRBJ1-4	-	-	TRBV5-1